This T cell receptor (beta chain) was captured in a study of siplizumab effects on memory and regulatory T cells. Study as a whole: Paired mixed lymphocyte reactions were set up, with siplizumab at 1 ug/mL or without drug. Findings and caveats of the study: Contribution to the alloresponse seemed major for naive T cells, which also seemed more diverse than memory cells.

From germline, CDR1 is SQVTM and CDR2 ANQGSEA. With 5 bases clipped from V and 4 bases from J, the junction kept 12 bases outside the gene matches. The CDR3 contains 15 residues. Responder and stimulator cells in the mixed lymphocyte reaction were cultured together for around 6 days at 37°C. This clone was observed a single time. Its target is unknown. Assay: immunoSEQ multiplex PCR; the TCRdb copy retains only in-frame clones and omits some. The data show 18,000 or so clones, 35% to 60% seen once. J is TRBJ2-7 and V is TRBV29-1; 9 positions agree with TRBD1. The specimen sequenced was CFSE-low (dividing) CD4+ T cells sorted from an allogeneic mixed lymphocyte reaction. The receptor's source is a human donor in good health; the cells came from an allogeneic mixed lymphocyte reaction. The CDR3 spells CSVSTTGTGHYEQYF. CDR3 nucleotide sequence: TGCAGCGTTTCGACTACCGGGACAGGGCATTACGAGCAGTACTTC.